This record concerns one T cell receptor beta chain sequence. This sample is drawn from a study of T cell changes during pregnancy in multiple sclerosis. Trimming left V 3 bases short and J 4 bases short, with 15 bases between. Germline V gives CDR1 LNHNV, CDR2 YYDKDF (reference sequence). The CDR3 totals 15 residues. Repertoires were generated with immunoSEQ multiplex PCR, while TCRdb's copy carries only in-frame clones and drops some. This table has tens of thousands of clones, around nine tenths appearing once. The sample consisted of peripheral blood, taken in the second trimester of pregnancy. The chain is built from TRBV15 and TRBJ2-5; weak D call: TRBD2 (6 bases). The sequence derives from a female donor with multiple sclerosis, enrolled in a pregnancy study. The CDR3: CATSSYQGGGETQYF. The DNA of the CDR3 is TGTGCCACCAGCAGTTACCAGGGAGGAGGAGAGACCCAGTACTTC.